The rows below give T cell receptor beta chains drawn from one sample of a study of cytomegalovirus exposure and HLA in healthy donors. Assay used: immunoSEQ multiplex PCR; TCRdb lists only in-frame clones, some missing. Among over 85,000 clones listed, about 69% were seen once. Material: PBMCs. Receptors were obtained from a human donor in good health. Both conserved end residues are part of each CDR3. Each record gives: D gene, J gene, clone size, V gene, CDR3 protein, CDR3 DNA. D genes are given only for firm matches. The listing skips clone size in some rows; elsewhere it reads once, few, many or a size class.

NA,TRBJ1-3,NA,TRBV6-5,CASSESSGSGNTIYF,TGTGCCAGCAGCGAATCCAGTGGCTCTGGAAACACCATATATTTT
NA,TRBJ2-1,NA,TRBV7-3,CASSSGRSSYNEQFF,TGTGCCAGCAGCTCCGGAAGGAGCTCCTACAATGAGCAGTTCTTC
NA,TRBJ1-3,few,TRBV19,CASRAGRGNTIYF,TGTGCCAGTAGGGCGGGGAGAGGAAACACCATATATTTT
TRBD2,TRBJ2-3,few,TRBV29-1,CSVEDFFLALGLGTDTQYF,TGCAGCGTTGAAGATTTTTTTCTTGCGTTGGGACTAGGCACAGATACGCAGTATTTT
NA,TRBJ2-3,NA,TRBV29-1,CSVVSVTSTDTQYF,TGCAGCGTTGTCAGCGTAACTAGCACAGATACGCAGTATTTT
NA,TRBJ2-7,NA,TRBV7-6,CASSLEEGSSYEQYF,TGTGCCAGCAGCTTAGAAGAAGGGAGCTCCTACGAGCAGTACTTC
TRBD1,TRBJ1-6,NA,TRBV5-1,CASSLAGTESSYNSPLHF,TGCGCCAGCAGCTTGGCAGGGACAGAGAGCTCCTATAATTCACCCCTCCACTTT
NA,TRBJ2-1,NA,TRBV19,CASSEEYNEQFF,TGTGCCAGTAGTGAAGAGTACAATGAGCAGTTCTTC
NA,TRBJ2-3,few,TRBV9,CASSVEALTDTQYF,TGTGCCAGCAGCGTAGAAGCCCTCACAGATACGCAGTATTTT
TRBD1,TRBJ1-3,NA,TRBV11-2,CASSVTQGSLYTIYF,TGTGCCAGCAGCGTTACACAGGGGTCGTTATACACCATATATTTT
TRBD2,TRBJ2-5,NA,TRBV28,CASSFIVPRRELVETQYF,TGTGCCAGCAGTTTTATAGTTCCGCGGCGGGAGTTAGTGGAGACCCAGTACTTC
TRBD2,TRBJ2-2,NA,TRBV9,CARSQPTSGRAFFGELFF,TGTGCCAGAAGCCAACCAACTAGCGGGAGGGCCTTTTTCGGGGAGCTGTTTTTT
NA,TRBJ1-1,NA,TRBV14,CASSQLIRGEAFF,TGTGCCAGCAGCCAACTTATAAGGGGAGAAGCTTTCTTT
NA,TRBJ1-1,NA,TRBV19,CASSIGGLWTEAFF,TGTGCCAGTAGTATCGGGGGGCTGTGGACTGAAGCTTTCTTT
NA,TRBJ2-6,NA,TRBV28,CASSLHGVSSGANVLTF,TGTGCCAGCAGTTTACACGGGGTTTCCTCTGGGGCCAACGTCCTGACTTTC
TRBD1,TRBJ2-2,NA,TRBV5-4,CASSMPRYGTGATGELFF,TGTGCCAGCAGTATGCCCCGGTATGGGACAGGAGCTACCGGGGAGCTGTTTTTT
NA,TRBJ2-7,NA,TRBV18,CASSQQGRAPAYEQYF,TGTGCCAGCTCACAACAGGGAAGGGCCCCTGCCTACGAGCAGTACTTC
TRBD2,TRBJ2-1,NA,TRBV30,CAWRLREGGFDEQFF,TGTGCCTGGAGGCTGCGGGAGGGCGGGTTCGATGAGCAGTTCTTC
NA,TRBJ2-7,NA,TRBV5-1,CASSSRGATYEQYF,TGCGCCAGCAGCTCCAGGGGAGCCACCTACGAGCAGTACTTC
NA,TRBJ2-2,few,TRBV7-6,CASSLRQAGELFF,TGTGCCAGCAGCTTAAGACAGGCCGGGGAGCTGTTTTTT
TRBD1,TRBJ2-3,NA,TRBV18,CASSLDRGRVTDTQYF,TGTGCCAGCTCACTCGACAGGGGGCGGGTCACAGATACGCAGTATTTT
TRBD2,TRBJ2-3,NA,TRBV6-1,CASSEGVAGWGPRTDTQYF,TGTGCCAGCAGTGAAGGGGTAGCGGGATGGGGCCCTCGCACAGATACGCAGTATTTT
TRBD1,TRBJ1-1,NA,TRBV2,CASRSTGDTEAFF,TGTGCCAGCAGGAGCACAGGGGACACTGAAGCTTTCTTT
NA,TRBJ2-1,NA,TRBV18,CASSPSGELTEQFF,TGTGCCAGCTCACCATCGGGGGAACTGACTGAGCAGTTCTTC
TRBD2,TRBJ2-3,NA,TRBV28,CASSPAGEGADTQYF,TGTGCCAGCAGTCCAGCGGGAGAAGGGGCAGATACGCAGTATTTT
NA,TRBJ1-5,NA,TRBV10-2,CASSADRPYSNQPQHF,TGCGCCAGCAGTGCTGATCGCCCCTATAGCAATCAGCCCCAGCATTTT
TRBD1,TRBJ1-2,NA,TRBV13,CASSWGTGVFEGYTF,TGTGCCAGCAGCTGGGGGACAGGGGTTTTTGAAGGCTACACCTTC
NA,TRBJ2-2,NA,TRBV2,CASSVLDNGELFF,TGTGCCAGCAGTGTGTTGGACAACGGGGAGCTGTTTTTT
NA,TRBJ1-5,NA,TRBV2,CASTGEGGNQPQHF,TGTGCCAGCACCGGCGAGGGCGGCAATCAGCCCCAGCATTTT
TRBD2,TRBJ2-7,few,TRBV27,CASRGAGAFYEQYF,TGTGCCAGCAGAGGAGCGGGAGCCTTCTACGAGCAGTACTTC
TRBD2,TRBJ2-1,NA,TRBV18,CASSPHSGTGSSYNEQFF,TGTGCCAGCTCACCACACAGCGGGACGGGGAGCTCCTACAATGAGCAGTTCTTC
NA,TRBJ2-1,NA,TRBV7-9,CASSLGEGEWGVEQFF,TGTGCCAGCAGCTTAGGGGAAGGGGAGTGGGGGGTTGAGCAGTTCTTC
NA,TRBJ2-7,NA,TRBV9,CASSVQVSSYEQYF,TGTGCCAGCAGCGTCCAGGTCTCTTCCTACGAGCAGTACTTC
TRBD1,TRBJ1-2,few,TRBV7-6,CASSRRPGQGIPYGYTF,TGTGCCAGCAGCCGAAGGCCCGGACAGGGAATTCCCTATGGCTACACCTTC
TRBD1,TRBJ2-1,NA,TRBV7-2,CASKTNRGSYNEQFF,TGTGCCAGCAAGACGAACAGGGGTTCCTACAATGAGCAGTTCTTC
NA,TRBJ1-2,NA,TRBV5-1,CASSPAAQWRDYGYTF,TGCGCCAGCAGCCCAGCGGCCCAATGGAGAGACTATGGCTACACCTTC
TRBD1,TRBJ1-1,NA,TRBV28,CASSFRGRSAFF,TGTGCCAGCAGTTTCAGGGGGCGCTCGGCTTTCTTT
NA,TRBJ2-1,NA,TRBV7-9,CASSFSTPYNEQFF,TGTGCCAGCAGCTTCTCCACACCCTACAATGAGCAGTTCTTC
TRBD1,TRBJ2-3,NA,TRBV5-5,CASSLASTGGYTDTQYF,TGTGCCAGCAGCTTGGCCTCGACAGGGGGTTACACAGATACGCAGTATTTT
TRBD2,TRBJ2-7,NA,TRBV27,CASSFAAGAAYEQYF,TGTGCCAGCAGTTTTGCCGCGGGAGCCGCCTACGAGCAGTACTTC
TRBD2,TRBJ2-1,once,TRBV2,CASSESLAGYYNEQFF,TGTGCCAGCAGTGAATCTCTAGCGGGATATTACAATGAGCAGTTCTTC
NA,TRBJ2-1,NA,TRBV9,CASSSWTGVNEQFF,TGTGCCAGCAGCTCGTGGACTGGTGTGAATGAGCAGTTCTTC
NA,TRBJ2-1,NA,TRBV7-2,CASSLGPGKRYVEQFF,TGTGCCAGCAGCTTAGGGCCGGGAAAGCGGTATGTTGAGCAGTTCTTC
TRBD1,TRBJ1-2,NA,TRBV6-5,CASSNRGDRHGYTF,TGTGCCAGCAGCAACCGAGGGGACAGACATGGCTACACCTTC
TRBD2,TRBJ2-7,many,TRBV6-1,CASSSGGFSSYEQYF,TGTGCCAGCAGTTCGGGGGGGTTCTCTTCCTACGAGCAGTACTTC
NA,TRBJ2-7,NA,TRBV7-6,CASSLGANSYEQYF,TGTGCCAGCAGCTTAGGAGCTAATTCCTACGAGCAGTACTTC
NA,TRBJ1-2,NA,TRBV2,CASSQQGYYGYTF,TGTGCCAGCAGTCAGCAGGGATACTATGGCTACACCTTC
NA,TRBJ2-5,few,TRBV27,CASSTSGTQYF,TGTGCCAGCAGTACCTCAGGGACCCAGTACTTC
NA,TRBJ2-5,once,TRBV7-9,CASSRGLQETQYF,TGTGCCAGCAGCCGGGGACTGCAAGAGACCCAGTACTTC
TRBD2,TRBJ2-2,NA,TRBV2,CASSEIAGHTGELFF,TGTGCCAGCAGTGAAATAGCGGGGCACACCGGGGAGCTGTTTTTT
NA,TRBJ1-1,few,TRBV29-1,CSARPGLWNTEAFF,TGCAGCGCTCGCCCGGGACTTTGGAACACTGAAGCTTTCTTT
NA,TRBJ2-7,few,TRBV2,CASSETGFYEQYF,TGTGCCAGCAGTGAAACGGGGTTCTACGAGCAGTACTTC
NA,TRBJ1-1,NA,TRBV18,CASSAGTLNTEAFF,TGTGCCAGCTCGGCCGGGACATTGAACACTGAAGCTTTCTTT
NA,TRBJ2-5,few,TRBV2,CASRPQGSRETQYF,TGTGCCAGCAGACCACAGGGAAGTAGAGAGACCCAGTACTTC
NA,TRBJ2-7,NA,TRBV5-1,CASSLGDFSYEQYF,TGCGCCAGCAGCTTGGGGGACTTCTCCTACGAGCAGTACTTC
TRBD1,TRBJ1-5,NA,TRBV10-2,CASSESTGANQPQHF,TGCGCCAGCAGTGAGTCGACAGGGGCCAATCAGCCCCAGCATTTT
NA,TRBJ1-1,NA,TRBV19,CASRLGQNTEAFF,TGTGCCAGTAGACTGGGACAGAACACTGAAGCTTTCTTT